This is a list of T cell receptor beta chains from one sample in a study of blood T cell repertoires in COVID-19. Data came from immunoSEQ multiplex PCR; TCRdb stores just in-frame clones and leaves some out. The repertoire includes just over 150,000 clones, over 75% of them detected once, and 6.6% sits in the top ten. Specimen: PBMCs or T cells enriched from blood (not recorded which). The receptor source for this set is a woman in her fifties or sixties who had recovered from COVID-19. Both conserved end residues are part of each CDR3. A D gene is named only where the DNA matches it firmly. Part of the rows lack a size; the others show once, few, many or a class for expanded clones.

j_call: TRBJ1-2; clone_size: -; d_call: -; v_call: TRBV5-8; cdr3_aa: CARTSYGYTF; cdr3_nt: TGTGCCAGAACGAGCTATGGCTACACCTTC
j_call: TRBJ2-7; clone_size: -; d_call: TRBD1; v_call: TRBV3-1/TRBV3-2; cdr3_aa: CASSQFGQGLGEQYF; cdr3_nt: TGTGCCAGCAGCCAGTTTGGACAGGGGCTCGGCGAGCAGTACTTC
j_call: TRBJ1-1; clone_size: once; d_call: -; v_call: TRBV4-1; cdr3_aa: CASSQGGRGEAFF; cdr3_nt: TGCGCCAGCAGCCAAGGGGGGCGAGGTGAAGCTTTCTTT
j_call: TRBJ1-5; clone_size: many; d_call: -; v_call: TRBV10-3; cdr3_aa: CAISESLYQPQHF; cdr3_nt: TGTGCCATCAGTGAGTCTCTCTATCAGCCCCAGCATTTT
j_call: TRBJ2-3; clone_size: once; d_call: -; v_call: TRBV4-2; cdr3_aa: CASSQDIRARGRGTDTQYF; cdr3_nt: TGTGCCAGCAGCCAAGACATAAGGGCGCGGGGTCGGGGCACAGATACGCAGTATTTT
j_call: TRBJ1-4; clone_size: -; d_call: -; v_call: TRBV7-2; cdr3_aa: CASSSNRVANEKLFF; cdr3_nt: TGTGCCAGCAGCTCCAACAGGGTAGCTAATGAAAAACTGTTTTTT
j_call: TRBJ1-6; clone_size: -; d_call: TRBD1; v_call: TRBV5-5; cdr3_aa: CASSLYQVLQGDSPLHF; cdr3_nt: TGTGCCAGCAGCTTGTACCAGGTCCTACAGGGGGATTCACCCCTCCACTTT
j_call: TRBJ2-7; clone_size: -; d_call: -; v_call: TRBV12-3/TRBV12-4; cdr3_aa: CASSSVPYEQYF; cdr3_nt: TGTGCCAGCAGTTCGGTTCCATACGAGCAGTACTTC
j_call: TRBJ1-1; clone_size: -; d_call: -; v_call: TRBV6-1; cdr3_aa: CASSELAQGLYEAFF; cdr3_nt: TGTGCCAGCAGTGAACTCGCACAGGGCTTATATGAAGCTTTCTTT
j_call: TRBJ1-4; clone_size: -; d_call: -; v_call: TRBV4-3; cdr3_aa: CASSLNRARNEKLFF; cdr3_nt: TGCGCCAGCAGCCTAAACAGGGCACGAAATGAAAAACTGTTTTTT
j_call: TRBJ1-4; clone_size: -; d_call: TRBD1; v_call: TRBV19; cdr3_aa: CASSGVPGQGGLTNEKLFF; cdr3_nt: TGTGCCAGTAGTGGTGTCCCGGGACAGGGGGGCTTAACTAATGAAAAACTGTTTTTT
j_call: TRBJ1-5; clone_size: once; d_call: TRBD1; v_call: TRBV5-8; cdr3_aa: CASSMGQLSNQPQHF; cdr3_nt: TGTGCCAGCAGCATGGGACAGCTAAGCAATCAGCCCCAGCATTTT
j_call: TRBJ2-1; clone_size: -; d_call: -; v_call: TRBV11-2; cdr3_aa: CASSAREQFF; cdr3_nt: TGTGCCAGCAGCGCCAGGGAGCAGTTCTTC
j_call: TRBJ2-7; clone_size: few; d_call: TRBD1; v_call: TRBV5-1; cdr3_aa: CASSYTGDEQYF; cdr3_nt: TGCGCCAGCAGCTATACAGGGGACGAGCAGTACTTC
j_call: TRBJ2-1; clone_size: -; d_call: TRBD1; v_call: TRBV19; cdr3_aa: CASRPIDRGVRNEQFF; cdr3_nt: TGTGCCAGTAGGCCGATAGACAGGGGCGTTCGTAATGAGCAGTTCTTC
j_call: TRBJ2-3; clone_size: -; d_call: TRBD2; v_call: TRBV4-1; cdr3_aa: CASSLGLAGGTDTQYF; cdr3_nt: TGCGCCAGCAGCCTTGGACTAGCGGGGGGCACAGATACGCAGTATTTT
j_call: TRBJ1-1; clone_size: -; d_call: TRBD1; v_call: TRBV6-2/TRBV6-3; cdr3_aa: CASSNQGAFTEAFF; cdr3_nt: TGTGCCAGCAGTAACCAGGGGGCCTTCACTGAAGCTTTCTTT
j_call: TRBJ1-2; clone_size: -; d_call: -; v_call: TRBV12-3/TRBV12-4; cdr3_aa: CASSLQGVGGYTF; cdr3_nt: TGTGCCAGCAGCCTCCAGGGTGTCGGTGGCTACACCTTC
j_call: TRBJ1-6; clone_size: -; d_call: TRBD1; v_call: TRBV4-3; cdr3_aa: CASSPGQGLNSPLHF; cdr3_nt: TGCGCCAGCAGCCCGGGACAGGGGTTGAATTCACCCCTCCACTTT
j_call: TRBJ1-2; clone_size: once; d_call: TRBD1; v_call: TRBV27; cdr3_aa: CASRGQSNIGYTF; cdr3_nt: TGTGCCAGCAGGGGACAGTCGAACATTGGCTACACCTTC
j_call: TRBJ2-5; clone_size: -; d_call: -; v_call: TRBV6-2/TRBV6-3; cdr3_aa: CASSYPDNQETQYF; cdr3_nt: TGTGCCAGCAGTTACCCGGACAACCAAGAGACCCAGTACTTC
j_call: TRBJ2-6; clone_size: -; d_call: TRBD1; v_call: TRBV10-1; cdr3_aa: CATREDRGIEVSGANVLTF; cdr3_nt: TGCGCCACCAGAGAGGACAGGGGGATTGAGGTCTCTGGGGCCAACGTCCTGACTTTC
j_call: TRBJ2-1; clone_size: few; d_call: -; v_call: TRBV6-5; cdr3_aa: CASSYSRDEQFF; cdr3_nt: TGTGCCAGCAGTTACTCGAGGGATGAGCAGTTCTTC
j_call: TRBJ2-7; clone_size: -; d_call: -; v_call: TRBV9; cdr3_aa: CASSVAIGTPYEQYF; cdr3_nt: TGTGCCAGCAGCGTCGCAATTGGGACTCCCTACGAGCAGTACTTC
j_call: TRBJ2-1; clone_size: -; d_call: -; v_call: TRBV9; cdr3_aa: CASSVLASSDEQFF; cdr3_nt: TGTGCCAGCAGCGTCCTTGCTAGTTCGGATGAGCAGTTCTTC
j_call: TRBJ2-2; clone_size: -; d_call: -; v_call: TRBV7-2; cdr3_aa: CASSTQGNFNTGELFF; cdr3_nt: TGTGCCAGCAGCACACAGGGTAACTTCAACACCGGGGAGCTGTTTTTT